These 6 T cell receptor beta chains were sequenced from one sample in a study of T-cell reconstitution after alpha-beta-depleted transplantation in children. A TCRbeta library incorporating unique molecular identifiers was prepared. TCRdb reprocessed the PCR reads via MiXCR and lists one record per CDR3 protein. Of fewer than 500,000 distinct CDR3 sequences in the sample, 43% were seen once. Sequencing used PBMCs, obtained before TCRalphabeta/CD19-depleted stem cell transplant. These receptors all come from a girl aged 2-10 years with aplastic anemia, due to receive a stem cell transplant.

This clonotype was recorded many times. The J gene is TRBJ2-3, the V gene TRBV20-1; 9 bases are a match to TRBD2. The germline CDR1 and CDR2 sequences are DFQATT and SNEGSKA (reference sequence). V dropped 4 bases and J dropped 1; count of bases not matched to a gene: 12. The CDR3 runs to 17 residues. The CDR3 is CSATPTLAGVRTDTQYF. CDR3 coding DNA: TGCAGTGCTACACCTACTTTAGCGGGAGTTCGCACAGATACGCAGTATTTT.

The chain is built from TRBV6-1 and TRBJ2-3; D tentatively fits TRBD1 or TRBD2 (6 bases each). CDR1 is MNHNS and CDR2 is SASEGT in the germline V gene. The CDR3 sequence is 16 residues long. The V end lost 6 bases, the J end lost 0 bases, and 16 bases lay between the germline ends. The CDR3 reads CASSHGGAMSTDTQYF. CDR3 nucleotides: TGTGCCAGCAGCCACGGGGGCGCCATGAGCACAGATACGCAGTATTTT.

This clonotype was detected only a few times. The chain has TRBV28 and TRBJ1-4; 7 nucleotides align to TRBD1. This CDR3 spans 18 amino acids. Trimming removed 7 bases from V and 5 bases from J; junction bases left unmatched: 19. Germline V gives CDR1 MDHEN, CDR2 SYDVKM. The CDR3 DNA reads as TGTGCCAGCACCTCTTGGGGCAGAGGGGGCGGTCTGAATGAAAAACTGTTTTTT. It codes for CASTSWGRGGGLNEKLFF. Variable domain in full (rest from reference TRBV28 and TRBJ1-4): DVKVTQSSRYLVKRTGEKVFLECVQDMDHENMFWYRQDPGLGLRLIYFSYDVKMKEKGDIPEGYSVSREKKERFSLILESASTNQTSMYLCASTSWGRGGGLNEKLFFGSGTQLSVL.

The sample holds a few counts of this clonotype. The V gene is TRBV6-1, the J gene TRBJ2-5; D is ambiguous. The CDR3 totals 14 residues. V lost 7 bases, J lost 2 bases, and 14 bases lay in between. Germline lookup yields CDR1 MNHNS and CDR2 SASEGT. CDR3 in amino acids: CASTPGWNQETQYF. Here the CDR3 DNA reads TGTGCCAGCACCCCAGGCTGGAATCAAGAGACCCAGTACTTC.

CDR3 region: CATSRDRASQETQYF. CDR3 nucleotide sequence: TGTGCCACCAGCAGAGATCGGGCATCCCAAGAGACCCAGTACTTC. The V call is TRBV15, the J call TRBJ2-5, with D uncertain. The length of the CDR3 is 15 residues. V dropped 0 bases and J dropped 1 base, with 9 bases sitting between them. Germline-derived CDR1 and CDR2 are LNHNV and YYDKDF (reference sequence). Supplemented by reference TRBV15 and TRBJ2-5, the full variable domain reads DAMVIQNPRYQVTQFGKPVTLSCSQTLNHNVMYWYQQKSSQAPKLLFHYYDKDFNNEADTPDNFQSRRPNTSFCFLDIRSPGLGDTAMYLCATSRDRASQETQYFGPGTRLLVL.

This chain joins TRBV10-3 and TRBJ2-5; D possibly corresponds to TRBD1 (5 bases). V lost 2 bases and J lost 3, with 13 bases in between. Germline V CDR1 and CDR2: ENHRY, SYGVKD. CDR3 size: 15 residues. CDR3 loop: CAISEVGRTKETQYF. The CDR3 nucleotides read TGTGCCATCAGTGAGGTAGGACGGACAAAAGAGACCCAGTACTTC.